This is a list of T cell receptor beta chains from one sample in a study of blood T cell repertoires in COVID-19. This table comes from immunoSEQ multiplex PCR, and its TCRdb copy is limited to in-frame clones, with some not included. The sample yields under 80,000 clones, over 65% seen once. The specimen was peripheral blood. The receptors originated from a man older than 75 with active or convalescent COVID-19. CDR3s include the opening cysteine and the closing phenylalanine or tryptophan. A D gene is named only where the DNA matches it firmly. Some rows have no size entry. The others give once, few or many, or a class for an expanded clone.

clone_size d_call j_call v_call cdr3_aa cdr3_nt
. . TRBJ1-4 TRBV4-3 CASSPLRGGVEKLFF TGCGCCAGCAGCCCCCTGAGGGGGGGCGTTGAAAAACTGTTTTTT
. TRBD2 TRBJ2-1 TRBV6-7 CARGGTSGPMSSYNEQFF TGTGCCAGGGGGGGGACTAGCGGGCCTATGAGCTCCTACAATGAGCAGTTCTTC
once . TRBJ1-2 TRBV6-6 CASSYPPRGSNYGYTF TGTGCCAGCAGTTACCCTCCGAGAGGATCTAACTATGGCTACACCTTC
. TRBD1 TRBJ2-7 TRBV6-5 CASRGDRAYEQYF TGTGCCAGCAGGGGGGACAGAGCCTACGAGCAGTACTTC
. . TRBJ2-2 TRBV19 CASSAGGNTGELFF TGTGCCAGTAGTGCCGGTGGGAACACCGGGGAGCTGTTTTTT
. . TRBJ2-7 TRBV7-2 CASSLMVGADEQYF TGTGCCAGCAGCTTAATGGTAGGGGCGGACGAGCAGTACTTC
. . TRBJ2-7 TRBV2 CASSPQGFSGEQYF TGTGCCAGCTCTCCCCAGGGCTTCTCCGGGGAGCAGTACTTC
. TRBD1 TRBJ2-3 TRBV5-1 CASSLGTGADTQYF TGCGCCAGCAGCTTGGGGACAGGGGCAGATACGCAGTATTTT
. TRBD2 TRBJ2-3 TRBV2 CASRGTSVIDTQYF TGTGCCAGCAGGGGGACTAGCGTCATAGATACGCAGTATTTT
. . TRBJ2-7 TRBV7-9 CASSWGMGQTYEQYF TGTGCCAGCAGCTGGGGAATGGGGCAAACCTACGAGCAGTACTTC
few TRBD1 TRBJ1-5 TRBV30 CAWTPGGAGGRPQHF TGTGCCTGGACTCCCGGTGGGGCAGGGGGTCGGCCCCAGCATTTT
. . TRBJ2-5 TRBV3-1/TRBV3-2 CASSRADREETQYF TGTGCCAGCAGCCGAGCGGACAGAGAAGAGACCCAGTACTTC
. . TRBJ1-1 TRBV7-8 CASSLGWQNTEAFF TGTGCCAGCAGCTTAGGGTGGCAGAACACTGAAGCTTTCTTT
. TRBD1 TRBJ1-2 TRBV7-3 CASSFSQGALDGYTF TGTGCCAGCAGCTTCTCACAGGGGGCCCTGGACGGCTACACCTTC
. TRBD1 TRBJ2-7 TRBV29-1 CSVAGTEGVEQYF TGCAGCGTAGCCGGGACAGAGGGCGTCGAGCAGTACTTC
. TRBD2 TRBJ2-2 TRBV28 CASVAGGNTGELFF TGTGCCAGCGTAGCGGGAGGGAACACCGGGGAGCTGTTTTTT
few . TRBJ2-5 TRBV3-1/TRBV3-2 CASSPSRPGGTQYF TGTGCCAGCAGCCCCAGTAGGCCCGGGGGGACCCAGTACTTC
. . TRBJ1-6 TRBV5-1 CASSPMAGTQGSPLHF TGCGCCAGCAGCCCCATGGCAGGTACCCAAGGATCACCCCTCCACTTT
. . TRBJ1-1 TRBV29-1 CSVQAQNTEAFF TGCAGCGTTCAAGCCCAGAACACTGAAGCTTTCTTT
. TRBD1 TRBJ1-1 TRBV28 CASSPRTGGSVAFF TGTGCCAGCAGCCCAAGGACAGGGGGTTCAGTAGCTTTCTTT
. TRBD1 TRBJ2-2 TRBV5-1 CASSSTGTGAPGELFF TGCGCCAGCAGCTCGACCGGGACAGGGGCCCCCGGGGAGCTGTTTTTT
. . TRBJ2-5 TRBV24-1 CATGGIGDPQYF TGTGCCACTGGGGGGATAGGGGACCCCCAGTACTTC
. . TRBJ1-4 TRBV7-2 CASSFEAGRRRKLFF TGTGCCAGCAGCTTTGAGGCGGGGCGCCGCAGAAAACTGTTTTTT
. TRBD1 TRBJ1-1 TRBV5-1 CASTGQEFNTEAFF TGCGCCAGTACGGGACAGGAGTTTAACACTGAAGCTTTCTTT
few . TRBJ2-3 TRBV3-1/TRBV3-2 CASSQAPLGGRVTDTQYF TGTGCCAGCAGCCAAGCCCCTCTGGGGGGTCGGGTCACAGATACGCAGTATTTT
. . TRBJ2-1 TRBV5-1 CASSLALSSYNEQFF TGCGCCAGCAGCTTAGCGCTTAGCTCCTACAATGAGCAGTTCTTC
. TRBD2 TRBJ2-1 TRBV7-6 CASSFAGGNNEQFF TGTGCCAGCAGCTTCGCGGGGGGCAACAATGAGCAGTTCTTC